The 9 T cell receptor beta chains given below trace back to one sample, sequenced in a study of T cell responses to AZD1222 COVID-19 vaccine. Profiling relied on immunoSEQ multiplex PCR, and the TCRdb table lists in-frame clones only, not all of them. The data hold roughly 150,000 clones, with about 90% observed a single time. The sample consisted of peripheral blood, taken on day 0 of AZD1222 vaccination. These TCRs come from an adult in good health.

V usage is TRBV19 and J usage is TRBJ1-3, with 9 bases aligning to TRBD1. The J segment lost 3 bases and the V segment lost 9 bases, leaving 6 bases of the junction unmatched. Germline V gene data show CDR1 as LNHDA and CDR2 as SQIVND (reference sequence). CDR3 length equals 14 residues. Written as DNA, the CDR3 is TGTGCCAGCCGCCGGACAGGGGATGGAAACACCATATATTTT. This translates into CASRRTGDGNTIYF.

The V call is TRBV10-3, the J call TRBJ2-5, with 7 nucleotides matching TRBD1. CDR3 length: 12 amino acids. V lost 8 bases and J lost 2; bases outside the gene matches: 2. The germline CDR1 and CDR2 sequences are ENHRY and SYGVKD. The CDR3 DNA follows: TGTGCCATCGGACAGGAACAAGAGACCCAGTACTTC. Translating gives CAIGQEQETQYF.

The J gene is TRBJ1-1, the V gene TRBV28; weak D call: TRBD1 (5 bases). The V gene lost 6 bases and the J gene lost 2 bases, with 13 bases spanning the gap. This CDR3 has 14 amino acids. Germline loops: CDR1 MDHEN, CDR2 SYDVKM. Here the CDR3 reads CASRLMGLNTEAFF. CDR3 nucleotides: TGTGCCAGCAGACTAATGGGACTAAACACTGAAGCTTTCTTT.

The rearrangement links TRBV19 to TRBJ1-4, with D possibly being TRBD1 (6 bases). Between the trimmed V and J ends, which lost 2 bases and 8 bases, there was a span of 9 bases. The length of the CDR3 is 13 residues. Germline loops: CDR1 LNHDA, CDR2 SQIVND (reference sequence). This CDR3 reads CASSITGREKLFF. CDR3 DNA: TGTGCCAGTAGTATAACAGGGCGGGAAAAACTGTTTTTT. Full variable domain (remainder filled in from reference TRBV19 and TRBJ1-4): DGGITQSPKYLFRKEGQNVTLSCEQNLNHDAMYWYRQDPGQGLRLIYYSQIVNDFQKGDIAEGYSVSREKKESFPLTVTSAQKNPTAFYLCASSITGREKLFFGSGTQLSVL.

The J gene is TRBJ1-3, the V gene TRBV19; D not resolved. The germline V and J ends were trimmed by 5 bases and 2 bases, with 13 bases remaining between them. Per the germline V gene, CDR1 is LNHDA and CDR2 is SQIVND (reference sequence). The CDR3 is 15 amino acids. CDR3 DNA: TGTGCCAGTAGTGTTCTCCGGTCGACTGGAAACACCATATATTTT. Its translation is CASSVLRSTGNTIYF. The complete variable domain, with remaining parts taken from reference TRBV19 and TRBJ1-3, reads DGGITQSPKYLFRKEGQNVTLSCEQNLNHDAMYWYRQDPGQGLRLIYYSQIVNDFQKGDIAEGYSVSREKKESFPLTVTSAQKNPTAFYLCASSVLRSTGNTIYFGEGSWLTVV.

The gene calls are TRBV19 and TRBJ1-2; 7 bases are a match to TRBD1. V trimming: 8 bases; J trimming: 4 bases; junction bases outside the gene matches: 13. The CDR3 loop spans 15 amino acids. The germline gives CDR1 LNHDA, CDR2 SQIVND (reference sequence). CDR3 region: CASRTPTDRTYGYTF. The CDR3 nucleotides read TGTGCCAGTCGAACACCTACGGACAGGACCTATGGCTACACCTTC.

The V and J genes are TRBV27 and TRBJ1-5; D not certain. The CDR3 covers 14 residues. Germline V CDR1 and CDR2: MNHEY, SMNVEV (reference sequence). Trimming stripped 3 bases from V and 7 bases from J, with 13 bases between. The CDR3 loop reads CASSLVPNGQPQHF. CDR3 nucleotide sequence: TGTGCCAGCAGTTTGGTCCCAAATGGGCAGCCCCAGCATTTT.

V usage is TRBV3-1 (or the pseudogene TRBV3-2) and J usage is TRBJ1-1; TRBD1 is a possible D gene (5 bases). This CDR3 has 15 residues. Trimming took off 1 base at V and 3 bases at J, with 12 bases between the two ends. Germline lookup yields CDR1 LGHDT and CDR2 YNNKEL (reference sequence). CDR3: CASSQAGGFHTEAFF. The DNA of the CDR3 is TGTGCCAGCAGCCAAGCTGGGGGTTTTCACACTGAAGCTTTCTTT.

V gene TRBV4-2 combines with J gene TRBJ1-1, with a possible D match to TRBD1 (6 bases). Per the germline V gene, CDR1 is LGHNA and CDR2 is YNFKEQ. This CDR3 has 15 amino acids. V shed 3 bases and J shed 3 bases, with 14 bases lying between them. CDR3 bases: TGTGCCAGCAGCCATAGGACAGCTCCCCACACTGAAGCTTTCTTT. This sequence encodes CASSHRTAPHTEAFF.